This T cell receptor (beta chain) was sequenced during a study of pediatric ulcerative colitis. Study-level points and caveats: All ulcerative colitis patients, but no controls, carried a couple of rectal clonotypes.

This table comes from immunoSEQ multiplex PCR, and its TCRdb copy is limited to in-frame clones, with some not included. The data contain 54,000 or so clones, about 90% of them singletons. This CDR3 has 12 amino acids. CDR1 and CDR2 (germline): SGHDN, FVKESK. Trimming left V 2 bases short and J 10 bases short, with 8 bases between. Details on this clone: Its antigen is not identified.

The specimen sequenced was blood. V and J are TRBV14 and TRBJ2-2; D remains ambiguous. This receptor was obtained from a boy aged 5-17 years who was a control in a study of pediatric ulcerative colitis. CDR3 sequence (DNA): TGTGCCAGCAGCCAACGTGTCGAGGAGCTGTTTTTT. Translating gives CASSQRVEELFF. The complete variable domain, with remaining parts taken from reference TRBV14 and TRBJ2-2, reads EAGVTQFPSHSVIEKGQTVTLRCDPISGHDNLYWYRRVMGKEIKFLLHFVKESKQDESGMPNNRFLAERTGGTYSTLKVQPAELEDSGVYFCASSQRVEELFFGEGSRLTVL.